The rows below give T cell receptor beta chains drawn from one sample of a study of shared clonotypes between healthy human individuals. Data came from immunoSEQ multiplex PCR; TCRdb stores just in-frame clones and leaves some out. The sample has over 150,000 clones, 65% to 70% seen once; the top ten hold 10%. The sample was memory CD4+ T cells sorted from blood. The receptors stem from a man between 25 and 39 years old in good health. The CDR3 runs from the conserved cysteine through the conserved F or W. Fields, in order: clone size, J gene, D gene, CDR3 length, V gene, CDR3 DNA, CDR3 protein. A D gene is named only where the DNA matches it firmly. Clone size, where shown, is once, few, many, or a class for clones that have expanded.

abundance: .; j_gene: TRBJ2-3; d_gene: TRBD2; len: 18; v_gene: TRBV5-1; CDR3nt: TGCGCCAGCAGCTTTGGACTAGCGGGAGTGGTCGGGACAGATACGCAGTATTTT; CDR3aa: CASSFGLAGVVGTDTQYF
abundance: .; j_gene: TRBJ1-1; d_gene: .; len: 11; v_gene: TRBV2; CDR3nt: TGTGCCAGCAAGACGTGGTCTGAAGCTTTCTTT; CDR3aa: CASKTWSEAFF
abundance: .; j_gene: TRBJ2-1; d_gene: .; len: 11; v_gene: TRBV29-1; CDR3nt: TGCGCTGGGGGGCTATTCGCTGAGCAGTTCTTC; CDR3aa: CAGGLFAEQFF
abundance: many; j_gene: TRBJ2-1; d_gene: TRBD1; len: 12; v_gene: TRBV7-2; CDR3nt: TGTGCCAGCAGCTTCTCGACAGGGATTGCGTTCTTC; CDR3aa: CASSFSTGIAFF
abundance: few; j_gene: TRBJ2-7; d_gene: .; len: 10; v_gene: TRBV2; CDR3nt: TGTGCCAGCACCCTGACAGACCAGTACTTC; CDR3aa: CASTLTDQYF
abundance: .; j_gene: TRBJ2-3; d_gene: .; len: 15; v_gene: TRBV5-1; CDR3nt: TGCGCCAGCAGAGGGGGGCCCCAGACCACAGATACGCAGTATTTT; CDR3aa: CASRGGPQTTDTQYF
abundance: .; j_gene: TRBJ2-1; d_gene: .; len: 17; v_gene: TRBV15; CDR3nt: TGTGCCACCAGCAGAGGGACGGGAGTCCGCTCCTACAATGAGCAGTTCTTC; CDR3aa: CATSRGTGVRSYNEQFF
abundance: .; j_gene: TRBJ2-3; d_gene: TRBD1; len: 16; v_gene: TRBV2; CDR3nt: TGTGCCAGCGCTATGACAGGGCGCCCCTACACAGATACGCAGTATTTT; CDR3aa: CASAMTGRPYTDTQYF
abundance: many; j_gene: TRBJ2-2; d_gene: TRBD2; len: 17; v_gene: TRBV5-4; CDR3nt: TGTGCCAGCAGCCAACCAGGGGCTAGCGGGCTCACCGGGGAGCTGTTTTTT; CDR3aa: CASSQPGASGLTGELFF
abundance: .; j_gene: TRBJ2-1; d_gene: TRBD2; len: 14; v_gene: TRBV12-5; CDR3nt: TGTGCTAGTGGGACCCTGGGACTAGCAAAGGAGCAGTTCTTC; CDR3aa: CASGTLGLAKEQFF
abundance: .; j_gene: TRBJ1-2; d_gene: .; len: 12; v_gene: TRBV25-1; CDR3nt: TGTGCCAGCAGTGAAGAGAACTATGGCTACACCTTC; CDR3aa: CASSEENYGYTF
abundance: .; j_gene: TRBJ1-2; d_gene: .; len: 14; v_gene: TRBV28; CDR3nt: TGTGCCAGCAGCTGGGGCCAGGGCCCCTATGGCTACACCTTC; CDR3aa: CASSWGQGPYGYTF
abundance: .; j_gene: TRBJ1-1; d_gene: TRBD1; len: 18; v_gene: TRBV11-2; CDR3nt: TGTGCCAGCAGCCCGGAGGGGAGGACAGGGGAGTTCGACACTGAAGCTTTCTTT; CDR3aa: CASSPEGRTGEFDTEAFF
abundance: .; j_gene: TRBJ2-7; d_gene: .; len: 14; v_gene: TRBV7-9; CDR3nt: TGTGCCAGCAGCTCACAACTCAGCGGTTCCGAGCAGTACTTC; CDR3aa: CASSSQLSGSEQYF
abundance: .; j_gene: TRBJ2-1; d_gene: .; len: 12; v_gene: TRBV18; CDR3nt: TGTGCCAGCTCACCAGGAGGCAATGAGCAGTTCTTC; CDR3aa: CASSPGGNEQFF
abundance: .; j_gene: TRBJ2-7; d_gene: .; len: 16; v_gene: TRBV18; CDR3nt: TGTGCCAGCTCACCACCGGGCGCGGGACGGACCTACGAGCAGTACTTC; CDR3aa: CASSPPGAGRTYEQYF
abundance: .; j_gene: TRBJ2-3; d_gene: TRBD2; len: 18; v_gene: TRBV14; CDR3nt: TGTGCCAGCAGCCAAAGGACCTTTGGGGACTACCTGACAGATACGCAGTATTTT; CDR3aa: CASSQRTFGDYLTDTQYF
abundance: .; j_gene: TRBJ1-2; d_gene: TRBD1; len: 15; v_gene: TRBV18; CDR3nt: TGTGCCAGCTCACTGGGACAGGATAGATACTATGGCTACACCTTC; CDR3aa: CASSLGQDRYYGYTF
abundance: .; j_gene: TRBJ2-1; d_gene: .; len: 15; v_gene: TRBV13; CDR3nt: TGTGCCAGCAGGACGACTACAATGAGGATCAATGAGCAGTTCTTC; CDR3aa: CASRTTTMRINEQFF
abundance: few; j_gene: TRBJ1-2; d_gene: .; len: 14; v_gene: TRBV7-2; CDR3nt: TGTGCCAGCAGCTTAGGCCAGACGAACTATGGCTACACCTTC; CDR3aa: CASSLGQTNYGYTF
abundance: few; j_gene: TRBJ2-1; d_gene: .; len: 13; v_gene: TRBV27; CDR3nt: TGTGCCAGCAGTGAGAACAGGGTAGGTGAGCAGTTCTTC; CDR3aa: CASSENRVGEQFF
abundance: .; j_gene: TRBJ2-1; d_gene: TRBD1; len: 19; v_gene: TRBV11-2; CDR3nt: TGTGCCAGCAGCTTAGATACCCCTGGCCGGGACAGGGGCTACAATGAGCAGTTCTTC; CDR3aa: CASSLDTPGRDRGYNEQFF
abundance: .; j_gene: TRBJ1-3; d_gene: .; len: 14; v_gene: TRBV7-9; CDR3nt: TGTGCCAGCAGCTTAAACAGCGGTGGAAACACCATATATTTT; CDR3aa: CASSLNSGGNTIYF
abundance: .; j_gene: TRBJ2-7; d_gene: TRBD1; len: 15; v_gene: TRBV7-8; CDR3nt: TGTGCCAGCAGCGGGCCGGGACAGAACTCCTACGAGCAGTACTTC; CDR3aa: CASSGPGQNSYEQYF
abundance: .; j_gene: TRBJ1-5; d_gene: .; len: 15; v_gene: TRBV5-1; CDR3nt: TGCGCCAGCAGCTTGGTTGGAGGATACAATCAGCCCCAGCATTTT; CDR3aa: CASSLVGGYNQPQHF
abundance: many; j_gene: TRBJ2-7; d_gene: .; len: 15; v_gene: TRBV19; CDR3nt: TGTGCCAGTAGTACCCTGGGGGGGGCAGCTTACGAGCAGTACTTC; CDR3aa: CASSTLGGAAYEQYF
abundance: .; j_gene: TRBJ2-1; d_gene: TRBD2; len: 16; v_gene: TRBV5-1; CDR3nt: TGCGCCAGCAGTCCCGGGTTAAGGGACTATAACAATGAGCAGTTCTTC; CDR3aa: CASSPGLRDYNNEQFF
abundance: .; j_gene: TRBJ2-1; d_gene: .; len: 15; v_gene: TRBV10-3; CDR3nt: TGTGCCATCGGCCAAGGACCACGGTCCTACAATGAGCAGTTCTTC; CDR3aa: CAIGQGPRSYNEQFF
abundance: .; j_gene: TRBJ1-5; d_gene: .; len: 17; v_gene: TRBV7-8; CDR3nt: TGTGCCAGCAGCGAGACGGCAGGGGAGGGTAGCAATCAGCCCCAGCATTTT; CDR3aa: CASSETAGEGSNQPQHF
abundance: .; j_gene: TRBJ2-1; d_gene: TRBD2; len: 13; v_gene: TRBV5-6; CDR3nt: TGTGCCGGCACTAGCGGGGCGTACAATGAGCAGTTCTTC; CDR3aa: CAGTSGAYNEQFF
abundance: .; j_gene: TRBJ2-5; d_gene: TRBD2; len: 14; v_gene: TRBV6-1; CDR3nt: TGTGCCAGCAGTGGGGAGGGACCAAGGGAGACCCAGTACTTC; CDR3aa: CASSGEGPRETQYF
abundance: .; j_gene: TRBJ2-1; d_gene: .; len: 14; v_gene: TRBV28; CDR3nt: TGTGCCAGCAGTTTCCAGCCAACGAACAATGAGCAGTTCTTC; CDR3aa: CASSFQPTNNEQFF
abundance: .; j_gene: TRBJ2-3; d_gene: .; len: 16; v_gene: TRBV4-3; CDR3nt: TGCGCCAGCAGCCAAGTCCTAGACGGGAACACAGATACGCAGTATTTT; CDR3aa: CASSQVLDGNTDTQYF
abundance: .; j_gene: TRBJ2-2; d_gene: TRBD2; len: 18; v_gene: TRBV7-3; CDR3nt: TGTGCCAGCAGCTTAAAGGGACTAGCGGGAGTCGACACCGGGGAGCTGTTTTTT; CDR3aa: CASSLKGLAGVDTGELFF
abundance: .; j_gene: TRBJ2-7; d_gene: TRBD1; len: 15; v_gene: TRBV5-5; CDR3nt: TGTGCCAGCAGCCGACCGGGACAGCTTTCCTACGAGCAGTACTTC; CDR3aa: CASSRPGQLSYEQYF